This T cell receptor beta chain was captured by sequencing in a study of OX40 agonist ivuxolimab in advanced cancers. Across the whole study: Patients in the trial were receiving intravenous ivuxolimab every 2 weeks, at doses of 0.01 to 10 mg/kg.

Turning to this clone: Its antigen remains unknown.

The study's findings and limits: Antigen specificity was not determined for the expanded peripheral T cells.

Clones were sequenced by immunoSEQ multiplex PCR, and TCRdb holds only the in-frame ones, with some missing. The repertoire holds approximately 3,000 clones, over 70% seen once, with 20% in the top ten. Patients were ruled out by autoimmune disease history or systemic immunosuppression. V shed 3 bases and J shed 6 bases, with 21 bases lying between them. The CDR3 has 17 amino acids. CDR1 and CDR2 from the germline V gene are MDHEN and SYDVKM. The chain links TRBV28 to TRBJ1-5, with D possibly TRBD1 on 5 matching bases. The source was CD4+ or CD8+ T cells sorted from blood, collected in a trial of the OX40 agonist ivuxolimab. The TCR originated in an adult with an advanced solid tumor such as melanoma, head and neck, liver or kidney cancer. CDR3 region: CASSFVSGQERGQPQHF. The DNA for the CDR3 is TGTGCCAGCAGTTTTGTTTCGGGGCAGGAGCGTGGTCAGCCCCAGCATTTT.